This passage covers 3 T cell receptor beta chains from one sample sequenced in a study of blood T cell repertoires in COVID-19. TCRdb keeps only in-frame clones here, not all; method: immunoSEQ multiplex PCR. The sample includes approximately 210,000 clones, roughly four fifths of them seen just once. The sequenced sample was peripheral blood. These receptors all stem from a woman aged 50 to 60 with active or convalescent COVID-19.

The chain uses TRBV6-5 and TRBJ2-3; D is perhaps TRBD2 (5 bases). Germline V lookup: CDR1 MNHEY, CDR2 SVGAGI. CDR3 length equals 14 residues. Trimming took off 6 bases at V and 1 base at J, with 11 bases between the two ends. The CDR3 nucleotides read TGTGCCAGCAGCAACGGGCGGGGCACAGATACGCAGTATTTT. Residues: CASSNGRGTDTQYF.

V gene TRBV24-1 combines with J gene TRBJ2-3; 7 nucleotides align to TRBD2. Germline lookup yields CDR1 KGHDR and CDR2 SFDVKD. The J segment lost 4 bases and the V segment lost 3 bases, leaving 3 bases of the junction unmatched. This CDR3 spans 14 amino acids. The CDR3 coding sequence is TGTGCCACCAGTGATAGTCGGGGGGCAGATACGCAGTATTTT. It yields the protein CATSDSRGADTQYF.

This CDR3 reads CASSFSSGGHTGELFF. The CDR3 nucleotides read TGTGCCAGCAGCTTTTCATCAGGGGGCCACACCGGGGAGCTGTTTTTT. This chain links TRBV7-9 with TRBJ2-2; 8 nucleotides agree with TRBD1. With V trimmed by 3 bases and J by 3 bases, 6 bases remained unmatched. Germline CDR1 and CDR2: SEHNR and FQNEAQ (reference sequence). CDR3 length equals 16 residues.